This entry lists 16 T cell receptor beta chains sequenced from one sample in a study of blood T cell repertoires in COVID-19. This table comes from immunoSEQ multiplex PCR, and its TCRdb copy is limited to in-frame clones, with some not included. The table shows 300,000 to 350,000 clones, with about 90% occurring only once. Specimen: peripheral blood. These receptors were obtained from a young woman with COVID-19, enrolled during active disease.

CDR3 coding DNA: TGTGCCAGCAGCCTACAGGGGGCTACCACTGAAGCTTTCTTT. Translated: CASSLQGATTEAFF. This chain uses TRBV7-2 with TRBJ1-1; TRBD1 agrees at 9 bases. Germline V gene sequence: CDR1 SGHTA, CDR2 FQGNSA. The J segment lost 4 bases and the V segment lost 5 bases, leaving 5 bases of the junction unmatched. The CDR3 consists of 14 residues.

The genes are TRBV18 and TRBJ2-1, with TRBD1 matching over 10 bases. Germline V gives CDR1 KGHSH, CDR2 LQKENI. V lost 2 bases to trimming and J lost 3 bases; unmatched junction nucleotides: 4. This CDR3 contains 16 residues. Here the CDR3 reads CASSPGDRGIYNEQFF. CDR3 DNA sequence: TGTGCCAGCTCACCAGGGGACAGGGGCATCTACAATGAGCAGTTCTTC.

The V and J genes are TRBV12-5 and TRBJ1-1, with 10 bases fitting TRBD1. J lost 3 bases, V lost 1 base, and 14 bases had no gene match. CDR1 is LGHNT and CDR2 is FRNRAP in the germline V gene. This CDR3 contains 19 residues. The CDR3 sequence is CASGLATPGQGIYDTEAFF. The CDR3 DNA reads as TGTGCTAGTGGTTTGGCGACTCCGGGACAGGGGATTTATGACACTGAAGCTTTCTTT. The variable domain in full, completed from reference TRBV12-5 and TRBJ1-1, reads DARVTQTPRHKVTEMGQEVTMRCQPILGHNTVFWYRQTMMQGLELLAYFRNRAPLDDSGMPKDRFSAEMPDATLATLKIQPSEPRDSAVYFCASGLATPGQGIYDTEAFFGQGTRLTVV.

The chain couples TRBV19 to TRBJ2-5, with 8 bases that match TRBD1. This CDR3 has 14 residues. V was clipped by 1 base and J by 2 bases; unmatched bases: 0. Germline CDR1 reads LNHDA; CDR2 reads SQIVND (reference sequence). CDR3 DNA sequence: TGTGCCAGTAGTATAGGGACAGGGCAAGAGACCCAGTACTTC. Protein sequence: CASSIGTGQETQYF.

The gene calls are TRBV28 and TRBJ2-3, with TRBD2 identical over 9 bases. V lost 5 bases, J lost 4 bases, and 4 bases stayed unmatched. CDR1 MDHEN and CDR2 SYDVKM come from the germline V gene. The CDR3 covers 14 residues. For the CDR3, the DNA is TGTGCCAGCAGTCCGCGGGAGGGCGCAGATACGCAGTATTTT. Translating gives CASSPREGADTQYF.

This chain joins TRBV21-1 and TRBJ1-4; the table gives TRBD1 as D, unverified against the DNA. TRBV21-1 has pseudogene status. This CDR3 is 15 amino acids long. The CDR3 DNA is TGTGCCAGCAGCTTCCGCCAGGGCCCTAATGAAAAACTGTTTTTT. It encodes CASSFRQGPNEKLFF.

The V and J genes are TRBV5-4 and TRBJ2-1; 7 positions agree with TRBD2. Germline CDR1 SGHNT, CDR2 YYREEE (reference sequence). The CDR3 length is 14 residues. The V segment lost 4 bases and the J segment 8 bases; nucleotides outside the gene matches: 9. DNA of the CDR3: TGTGCCAGCAGCAGGGCGGGAGCGGTGGATGAGCAGTTCTTC. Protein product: CASSRAGAVDEQFF.

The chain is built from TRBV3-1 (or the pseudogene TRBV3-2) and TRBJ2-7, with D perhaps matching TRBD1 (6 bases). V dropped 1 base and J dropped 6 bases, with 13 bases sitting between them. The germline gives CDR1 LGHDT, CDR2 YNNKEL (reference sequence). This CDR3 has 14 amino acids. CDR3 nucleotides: TGTGCCAGCAGCCAAGGGAGTGGGGGCGGCGAGCAGTACTTC. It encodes CASSQGSGGGEQYF.

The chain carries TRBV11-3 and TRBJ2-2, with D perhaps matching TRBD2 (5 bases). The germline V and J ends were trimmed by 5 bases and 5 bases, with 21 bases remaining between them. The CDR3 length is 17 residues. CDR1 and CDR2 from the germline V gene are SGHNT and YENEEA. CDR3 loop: CASSNVMGGGGTGELFF. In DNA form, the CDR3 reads TGTGCCAGCAGCAACGTAATGGGCGGTGGCGGGACCGGGGAGCTGTTTTTT.

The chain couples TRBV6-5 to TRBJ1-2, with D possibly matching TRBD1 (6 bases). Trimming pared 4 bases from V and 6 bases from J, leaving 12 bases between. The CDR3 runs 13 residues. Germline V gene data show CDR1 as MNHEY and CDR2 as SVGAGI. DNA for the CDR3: TGTGCCAGCAGTTCAGGGGAAGGGCATGGCTACACCTTC. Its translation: CASSSGEGHGYTF.

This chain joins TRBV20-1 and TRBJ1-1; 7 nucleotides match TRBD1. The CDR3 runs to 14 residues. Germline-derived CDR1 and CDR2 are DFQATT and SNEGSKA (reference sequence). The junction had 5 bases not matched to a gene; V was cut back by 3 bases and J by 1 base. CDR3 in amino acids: CSASDNRGNTEAFF. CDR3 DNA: TGCAGTGCTAGTGATAACAGGGGGAACACTGAAGCTTTCTTT.

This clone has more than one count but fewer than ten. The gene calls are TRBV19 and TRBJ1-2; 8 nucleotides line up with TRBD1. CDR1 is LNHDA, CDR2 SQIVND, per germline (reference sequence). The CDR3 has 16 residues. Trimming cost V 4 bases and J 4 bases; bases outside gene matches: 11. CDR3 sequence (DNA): TGTGCCAGTAGTACATCACCCCCACAGGGGGGCTATGGCTACACCTTC. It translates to CASSTSPPQGGYGYTF.

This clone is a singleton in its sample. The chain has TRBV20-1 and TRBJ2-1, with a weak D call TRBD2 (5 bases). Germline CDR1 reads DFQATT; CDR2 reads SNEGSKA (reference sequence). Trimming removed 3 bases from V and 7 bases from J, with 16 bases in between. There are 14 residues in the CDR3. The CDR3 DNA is TGCAGTGCTAGTTCGGGGTCGGCAACGAATGAGCAGTTCTTC. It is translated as CSASSGSATNEQFF.

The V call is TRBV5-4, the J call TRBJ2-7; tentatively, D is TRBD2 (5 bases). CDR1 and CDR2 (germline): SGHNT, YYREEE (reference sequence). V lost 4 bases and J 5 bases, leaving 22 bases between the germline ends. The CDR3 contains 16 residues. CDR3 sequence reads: CASSIGGQRTSDEQYF. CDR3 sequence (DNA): TGTGCCAGCAGCATTGGAGGCCAGCGGACGAGCGACGAGCAGTACTTC. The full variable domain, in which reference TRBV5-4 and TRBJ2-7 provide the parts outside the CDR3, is ETGVTQSPTHLIKTRGQQVTLRCSSQSGHNTVSWYQQALGQGPQFIFQYYREEENGRGNFPPRFSGLQFPNYSSELNVNALELDDSALYLCASSIGGQRTSDEQYFGPGTRLTVT.

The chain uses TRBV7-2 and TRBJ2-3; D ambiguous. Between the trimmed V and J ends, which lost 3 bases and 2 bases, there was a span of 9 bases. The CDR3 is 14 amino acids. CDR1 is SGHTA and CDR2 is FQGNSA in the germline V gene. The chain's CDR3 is CASSFGLFTDTQYF. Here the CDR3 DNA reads TGTGCCAGCAGCTTTGGCCTCTTCACAGATACGCAGTATTTT.

The CDR3 nucleotides read TGTGCCAGCAAGGCTCGGGAACTGTCATTATATGGCTACACCTTC. Translated: CASKARELSLYGYTF. The genes are TRBV27 and TRBJ1-2; no reliable D call. This CDR3 is built from 15 residues. The germline V gene has CDR1 MNHEY and CDR2 SMNVEV (reference sequence). V lost 7 bases, J lost 5 bases, and 20 bases lay in between.